The rows below give T cell receptor beta chains drawn from one sample of a study of OX40 agonist ivuxolimab in advanced cancers. Profiling relied on immunoSEQ multiplex PCR, and the TCRdb table lists in-frame clones only, not all of them. Among about 80,000 clones listed, 85% to 95% were seen once. This specimen consisted of CD4+ or CD8+ T cells sorted from blood, obtained in a trial of the OX40 agonist ivuxolimab. The receptor set was obtained from an adult with an advanced solid tumor such as melanoma, head and neck, liver or kidney cancer. Both conserved end residues are part of each CDR3. D genes are given only for firm matches. Rows may omit the clone size; those that give it use once, few, many or a size class.

abundance | j_gene | v_gene | d_gene | CDR3nt | CDR3aa
. | TRBJ1-1 | TRBV9 | TRBD1 | TGTGCCAGCAGCGCCGGGACAGGGAACACTGAAGCTTTCTTT | CASSAGTGNTEAFF
. | TRBJ2-6 | TRBV27 | . | TGTGCCAGCAGAGCGATTTATCGCTCTGGGGCCAACGTCCTGACTTTC | CASRAIYRSGANVLTF
once | TRBJ2-3 | TRBV27 | . | TGTGCCAGCAGTTTCTCCAGCACAGATACGCAGTATTTT | CASSFSSTDTQYF
. | TRBJ2-7 | TRBV6-5 | . | TGTGCCAGCAGTTACTCATCGCAGGGCGGAAGCTACGAGCAGTACTTC | CASSYSSQGGSYEQYF
. | TRBJ2-3 | TRBV5-1 | . | TGCGCCAGCAGCTTGGGTGCGATCGCTAGCACAGATACGCAGTATTTT | CASSLGAIASTDTQYF
. | TRBJ2-3 | TRBV7-9 | . | TGTGCCAGCCAAACTGGATTGGATACGCAGTATTTT | CASQTGLDTQYF
. | TRBJ2-3 | TRBV27 | . | TGTGCCAGCAGCCCACTTGCAGATACGCAGTATTTT | CASSPLADTQYF
once | TRBJ2-7 | TRBV29-1 | . | TGCGGCGTTGAAGACCGGGGGGAGCAGTACTTC | CGVEDRGEQYF
. | TRBJ2-3 | TRBV5-5 | . | TGTGCCAGCAGCCGCGGCAGCACAGATACGCAGTATTTT | CASSRGSTDTQYF
. | TRBJ1-1 | TRBV19 | . | TGTGCCAGTAGTATCGGGGGGGACACTGAAGCTTTCTTT | CASSIGGDTEAFF
. | TRBJ1-1 | TRBV19 | TRBD1 | TGTGCCAGTAGTCTCGGCAGGGGGCGAACTGAAGCTTTCTTT | CASSLGRGRTEAFF
once | TRBJ2-2 | TRBV21-1 | . | TGTGCCAGCAGATATGGGGACGGAAACACCGGGGAGCTGTTTTTT | CASRYGDGNTGELFF
. | TRBJ2-2 | TRBV11-3 | . | TGTGCCAGCAGCTTCGGGGGAAACACCGGGGAGCTGTTTTTT | CASSFGGNTGELFF
. | TRBJ2-2 | TRBV6-1 | . | TGTGCCAGCAGCGACCTATTGGGGGCCGGGGAGCTGTTTTTT | CASSDLLGAGELFF
. | TRBJ2-7 | TRBV29-1 | TRBD2 | TGCAGCGCCCAGGGACTAGCGGACAGCTCCTACGAGCAGTACTTC | CSAQGLADSSYEQYF
. | TRBJ2-7 | TRBV9 | . | TGTGCCAGCAGCGCCGTCGGGAGAACCTACGAGCAGTACTTC | CASSAVGRTYEQYF
. | TRBJ2-1 | TRBV4-3 | . | TGCGCCAGCAGACCTACAGCGCAAAGCTCCTACAATGAGCAGTTCTTC | CASRPTAQSSYNEQFF
. | TRBJ2-1 | TRBV27 | TRBD2 | TGTGCCAGCAGTTCCGGGACTAGCGGGAATAATGAGCAGTTCTTC | CASSSGTSGNNEQFF
. | TRBJ2-3 | TRBV9 | . | TGTGCCAGCAGCCCACAATCGAATTTCGATACGCAGTATTTT | CASSPQSNFDTQYF
. | TRBJ2-3 | TRBV28 | TRBD2 | TGTGCCAGCAGGCGGACTAGCGGGAGGCAAGATACGCAGTATTTT | CASRRTSGRQDTQYF
. | TRBJ2-7 | TRBV28 | . | TGTGCCAGCAGGTCAACCGGGGGGACAGGTTACTACGAGCAGTACTTC | CASRSTGGTGYYEQYF
. | TRBJ2-5 | TRBV19 | TRBD2 | TGTGCCAGTAGTATAGAATTAAGCGGGAGGGCCAGAGAGACCCAGTACTTC | CASSIELSGRARETQYF
. | TRBJ2-7 | TRBV27 | . | TGTGCCAGCAGTTATCTAGGACCCCCTTCCTACGAGCAGTACTTC | CASSYLGPPSYEQYF
. | TRBJ2-7 | TRBV6-1 | TRBD1 | TGTGCCAGCAGCCATCCAGGGGGGACAGGGGACGAGCAGTACTTC | CASSHPGGTGDEQYF
. | TRBJ2-7 | TRBV28 | TRBD2 | TGTGCCAGCAGTAGCCCGGGCCTAGCGGGAGTTTACGAGCAGTACTTC | CASSSPGLAGVYEQYF
. | TRBJ1-5 | TRBV28 | TRBD1 | TGTGCCAGCGACAGGGGAGGGAATCAGCCCCAGCATTTT | CASDRGGNQPQHF
. | TRBJ2-7 | TRBV5-5 | . | TGTGCCAGCAGCCTCCGGGACGGAGGTGGACCCTACGAGCAGTACTTC | CASSLRDGGGPYEQYF
. | TRBJ2-3 | TRBV7-3 | . | TGTGCCAGCAGCACCACAGGGACCACAGATACGCAGTATTTT | CASSTTGTTDTQYF
. | TRBJ2-5 | TRBV27 | TRBD2 | TGTGCCAGCAGTCCGGGGACTAGCGGGAATATGGAGACCCAGTACTTC | CASSPGTSGNMETQYF
. | TRBJ2-2 | TRBV27 | . | TGTGCCAGCAGTTTGTCCGGCGGAAACACCGGGGAGCTGTTTTTT | CASSLSGGNTGELFF
few | TRBJ2-7 | TRBV6-5 | TRBD2 | TGTGCCAGCAGTCCCGGGAGCGGGAGCTTCGAGCAGTACTTC | CASSPGSGSFEQYF
few | TRBJ1-2 | TRBV7-9 | TRBD1 | TGTGCCAGCAGCTTAGGGACAGGGAATGGCTACACCTTC | CASSLGTGNGYTF
. | TRBJ1-4 | TRBV6-1 | . | TGTGCCAGCAGTGGGTTCATAGAAAACAATGAAAAACTGTTTTTT | CASSGFIENNEKLFF
. | TRBJ2-7 | TRBV15 | . | TGTGCCACCAGCAGAGATCTAGGCTCCTACGAGCAGTACTTC | CATSRDLGSYEQYF
. | TRBJ1-1 | TRBV11-2 | . | TGTGCCAGCAGCTTAACCTCCTTTGTAGAGTTTGAAGCTTTCTTT | CASSLTSFVEFEAFF
. | TRBJ2-7 | TRBV19 | . | TGTGCCAGTAGTCCCATGTCCTCAGGCGGCACCCCCTACGAGCAGTACTTC | CASSPMSSGGTPYEQYF
. | TRBJ1-3 | TRBV2 | . | TGTGCCAGGGCTGGCAGGGCCTCTGGAAACACCATATATTTT | CARAGRASGNTIYF
. | TRBJ2-5 | TRBV7-6 | . | TGTGCCAGCAGCCCCTTAGGGCGGCCGGGGGAGACCCAGTACTTC | CASSPLGRPGETQYF
. | TRBJ2-7 | TRBV7-9 | TRBD2 | TGTGCCAGCAGCTTCTCGGGAGGTGGGCGTCTAGAGCAGTACTTC | CASSFSGGGRLEQYF
. | TRBJ2-5 | TRBV7-9 | . | TGTGCCAGCATCCCAGGGATGGGAGAGACCCAGTACTTC | CASIPGMGETQYF
. | TRBJ2-6 | TRBV27 | TRBD2 | TGTGCCAGCAGTTCCCGGGGGGGCTCTGGGGCCAACGTCCTGACTTTC | CASSSRGGSGANVLTF
. | TRBJ2-1 | TRBV7-8 | . | TGTGCCAGCAGCCTCTTTGGGAGTTACAATGAGCAGTTCTTC | CASSLFGSYNEQFF
. | TRBJ2-1 | TRBV29-1 | . | TGCAGCGCCCAACCTCAAACCAATGAGCAGTTCTTC | CSAQPQTNEQFF
. | TRBJ1-2 | TRBV11-2 | . | TGTGCCAGCAGCCAGGCCATACCTCATGGCTACACCTTC | CASSQAIPHGYTF
. | TRBJ2-1 | TRBV6-5 | . | TGTGCCAGCAGTTACTCGGCAGGGGCTTACAATGAGCAGTTCTTC | CASSYSAGAYNEQFF
. | TRBJ1-6 | TRBV19 | . | TGTGCCAGTAGATGGGGGGCCGGCCGAAATTCACCCCTCCACTTT | CASRWGAGRNSPLHF